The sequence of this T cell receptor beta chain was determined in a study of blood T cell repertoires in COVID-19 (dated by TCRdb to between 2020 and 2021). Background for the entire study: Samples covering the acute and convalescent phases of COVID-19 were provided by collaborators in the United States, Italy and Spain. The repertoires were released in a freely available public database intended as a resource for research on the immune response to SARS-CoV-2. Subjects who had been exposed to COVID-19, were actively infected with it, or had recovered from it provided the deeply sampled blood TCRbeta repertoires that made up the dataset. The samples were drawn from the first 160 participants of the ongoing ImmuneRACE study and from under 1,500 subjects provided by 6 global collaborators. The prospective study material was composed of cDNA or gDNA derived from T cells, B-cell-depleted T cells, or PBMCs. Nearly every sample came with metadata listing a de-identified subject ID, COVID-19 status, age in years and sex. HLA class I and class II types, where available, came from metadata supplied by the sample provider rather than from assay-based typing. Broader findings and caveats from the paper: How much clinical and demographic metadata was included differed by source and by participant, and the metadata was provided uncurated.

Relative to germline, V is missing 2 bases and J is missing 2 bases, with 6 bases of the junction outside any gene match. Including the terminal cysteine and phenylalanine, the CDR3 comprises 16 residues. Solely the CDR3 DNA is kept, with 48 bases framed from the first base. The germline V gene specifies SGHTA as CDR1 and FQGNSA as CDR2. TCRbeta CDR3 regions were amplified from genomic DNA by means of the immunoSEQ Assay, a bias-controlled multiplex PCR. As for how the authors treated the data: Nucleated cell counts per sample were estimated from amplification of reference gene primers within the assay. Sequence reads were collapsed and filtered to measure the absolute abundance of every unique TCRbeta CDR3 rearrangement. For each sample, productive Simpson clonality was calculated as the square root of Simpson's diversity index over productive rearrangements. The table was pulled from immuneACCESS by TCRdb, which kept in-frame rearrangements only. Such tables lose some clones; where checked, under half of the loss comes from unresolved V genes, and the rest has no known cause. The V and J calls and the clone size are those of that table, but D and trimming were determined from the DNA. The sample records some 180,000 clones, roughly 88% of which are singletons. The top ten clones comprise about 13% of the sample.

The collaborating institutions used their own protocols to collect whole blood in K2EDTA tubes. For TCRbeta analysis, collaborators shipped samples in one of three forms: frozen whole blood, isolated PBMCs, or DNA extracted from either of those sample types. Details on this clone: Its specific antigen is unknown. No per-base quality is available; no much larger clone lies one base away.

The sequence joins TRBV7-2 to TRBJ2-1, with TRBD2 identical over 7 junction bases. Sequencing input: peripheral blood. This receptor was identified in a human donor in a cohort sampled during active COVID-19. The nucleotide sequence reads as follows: TGTGCCAGCAGCTTAAGCTCCGGGAGGCCCTACAATGAGCAGTTCTTC. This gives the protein CASSLSSGRPYNEQFF.